The rows below give T cell receptor beta chains drawn from one sample of a study of shared clonotypes between healthy human individuals. Profiled with immunoSEQ multiplex PCR; TCRdb holds only in-frame clones, not every one. Of about 2.4 million clones in the sample, approximately 94% were seen once. Sequencing used naive CD4+ T cells from PBMCs. The receptor set was obtained from a man aged 18-30 years in good health. Some clones in this sample may be carry-over from other donors' samples. CDR3s include the opening cysteine and the closing phenylalanine or tryptophan. D genes are given only for firm matches. Some rows have no size entry. The others give once, few or many, or a class for an expanded clone.

>TRBD2|TRBJ2-1|-|TRBV5-1
CASSLDSRLAGYISSYNEQFF
TGCGCCAGCAGCTTGGATTCCCGGCTAGCGGGATATATCAGCTCCTACAATGAGCAGTTCTTC
>-|TRBJ2-1|-|TRBV5-1
CASSLGGRSYNEQFF
TGCGCCAGCAGCTTGGGGGGCCGCTCCTACAATGAGCAGTTCTTC
>-|TRBJ2-5|-|TRBV5-1
CASSLVAGSSETQYF
TGCGCCAGCAGCTTGGTTGCAGGGTCGTCAGAGACCCAGTACTTC
>TRBD2|TRBJ2-7|-|TRBV7-3
CASSSPPGEGLAGFSEQYF
TGTGCCAGCAGCTCCCCGCCGGGCGAAGGGCTAGCGGGCTTTTCTGAGCAGTACTTC
>TRBD1|TRBJ2-3|-|TRBV5-1
CASSVGQGVRTDTQYF
TGCGCCAGCAGCGTAGGACAGGGGGTTAGGACAGATACGCAGTATTTT
>-|TRBJ2-2|-|TRBV18
CASSPTGVTGELFF
TGTGCCAGCTCACCAACCGGGGTCACCGGGGAGCTGTTTTTT
>-|TRBJ2-1|-|TRBV28
CASVRSSYNEQFF
TGTGCCAGTGTTCGGAGCTCCTACAATGAGCAGTTCTTC
>-|TRBJ2-5|-|TRBV11-3
CASSTDREQYF
TGTGCCAGCAGCACAGATCGGGAGCAGTACTTC
>TRBD2|TRBJ2-1|-|TRBV20-1
CSLAPGDEQFF
TGTTCACTAGCGCCCGGCGATGAGCAGTTCTTC
>-|TRBJ1-1|-|TRBV19
CASSLGSMNTEAFF
TGTGCCAGTAGTTTGGGATCCATGAACACTGAAGCTTTCTTT
>-|TRBJ2-2|-|TRBV5-1
CASSPAGTADTGELFF
TGCGCCAGCAGCCCGGCCGGGACCGCGGACACCGGGGAGCTGTTTTTT
>TRBD1|TRBJ1-2|-|TRBV6-5
CASNDRGGGYTF
TGTGCCAGCAACGACAGGGGCGGCGGCTACACCTTC
>TRBD2|TRBJ2-1|-|TRBV7-2
CASSLMGTINEQFF
TGTGCCAGCAGCTTAATGGGGACTATCAATGAGCAGTTCTTC
>-|TRBJ2-3|-|TRBV7-9
CASSPMGGATDTQYF
TGTGCCAGCAGCCCCATGGGGGGGGCGACAGATACGCAGTATTTT
>-|TRBJ2-7|-|TRBV28
CASSRQSYEQYF
TGTGCCAGCAGTCGTCAATCCTACGAGCAGTACTTC
>TRBD1|TRBJ2-1|-|TRBV7-9
CASSPWTGGTNEQFF
TGTGCCAGCAGCCCTTGGACAGGGGGGACCAATGAGCAGTTCTTC
>TRBD1|TRBJ1-2|-|TRBV10-3
CAISGAGQGLGGYTF
TGTGCCATCAGTGGGGCGGGACAGGGCTTGGGAGGCTACACCTTC
>TRBD1|TRBJ1-2|-|TRBV27
CASSLRGQGSAEGGYTF
TGTGCCAGCAGTTTAAGGGGACAGGGGAGTGCTGAGGGTGGCTACACCTTC
>-|TRBJ2-5|-|TRBV15
CATSRFGTVQETQYF
TGTGCCACCAGCAGATTCGGGACGGTCCAAGAGACCCAGTACTTC
>TRBD1|TRBJ2-5|-|TRBV4-3
CASSPLTGGLKTQYF
TGCGCCAGCAGCCCACTTACAGGGGGCTTAAAGACCCAGTACTTC
>TRBD1|TRBJ2-5|-|TRBV7-2
CASSLSLDRAWETQYF
TGTGCCAGCAGCTTAAGTTTGGACAGGGCTTGGGAGACCCAGTACTTC
>-|TRBJ2-6|-|TRBV9
CASSLRMREGSLGANVLTF
TGTGCCAGCAGCTTACGGATGCGCGAGGGTAGTCTGGGGGCCAACGTCCTGACTTTC
>TRBD1|TRBJ2-7|-|TRBV6-5
CASRGSGQGVYEQYF
TGTGCCAGCAGGGGCTCAGGACAGGGGGTCTACGAGCAGTACTTC
>-|TRBJ2-1|once|TRBV6-5
CASSYPGQRGNEQFF
TGTGCCAGCAGTTACCCGGGACAGCGGGGCAATGAGCAGTTCTTC
>TRBD1|TRBJ1-5|once|TRBV14
CASSQTGTVNQPQHF
TGTGCCAGCAGCCAGACCGGGACAGTGAATCAGCCCCAGCATTTT
>-|TRBJ2-7|-|TRBV11-2
CASSLVSASYEQYF
TGTGCCAGCAGCTTAGTGTCAGCCTCCTACGAGCAGTACTTC
>-|TRBJ2-5|-|TRBV30
CAWGGTGPGTQYF
TGTGCCTGGGGGGGGACTGGGCCAGGGACCCAGTACTTC
>-|TRBJ2-3|-|TRBV2
CASVRSGSADTQYF
TGTGCCAGTGTTCGTTCCGGGTCGGCAGATACGCAGTATTTT
>TRBD1|TRBJ2-7|-|TRBV9
CASSAAGQGIYEQYF
TGTGCCAGCAGCGCTGCGGGACAGGGCATCTACGAGCAGTACTTC
>TRBD1|TRBJ1-1|-|TRBV28
CASSSRRDRRNTEAFF
TGTGCCAGCAGCAGCCGCCGGGACAGGAGGAACACTGAAGCTTTCTTT
>-|TRBJ2-1|-|TRBV9
CASSVRRESSYNEQFF
TGTGCCAGCAGCGTGCGGAGGGAGAGCTCCTACAATGAGCAGTTCTTC
>TRBD1|TRBJ1-3|-|TRBV7-8
CASSLIPTGSAGNTIYF
TGTGCCAGCAGCTTAATCCCGACAGGGAGTGCTGGAAACACCATATATTTT
>-|TRBJ2-2|-|TRBV11-2
CASSFSEGPAGELFF
TGTGCCAGCAGCTTTTCTGAAGGGCCCGCCGGGGAGCTGTTTTTT
>TRBD2|TRBJ2-5|-|TRBV6-5
CASSRAGGQETQYF
TGTGCCAGCAGTCGGGCGGGGGGCCAGGAGACCCAGTACTTC
>-|TRBJ2-7|-|TRBV7-9
CASSLGAGSSYEQYF
TGTGCCAGCAGCTTAGGGGCAGGAAGCTCCTACGAGCAGTACTTC
>-|TRBJ1-4|-|TRBV9
CASSVGESATNEKLFF
TGTGCCAGCAGCGTCGGGGAAAGTGCAACTAATGAAAAACTGTTTTTT
>-|TRBJ2-7|-|TRBV27
CASRKTGTPYEQYF
TGTGCCAGCAGAAAAACCGGGACCCCCTACGAGCAGTACTTC
>-|TRBJ2-3|-|TRBV4-1
CASSNQGGSTDTQYF
TGCGCCAGCAGCAACCAGGGAGGTAGCACAGATACGCAGTATTTT
>-|TRBJ2-6|-|TRBV10-3
CAISNSSGANVLTF
TGTGCCATCAGCAACAGCTCTGGGGCCAACGTCCTGACTTTC
>-|TRBJ1-2|-|TRBV15
CATSRERSRGYTF
TGTGCCACCAGCAGAGAACGGTCTAGGGGCTACACCTTC
>-|TRBJ1-5|-|TRBV5-5
CASSLGAGSNQPQHF
TGTGCCAGCAGCTTGGGGGCAGGGTCAAATCAGCCCCAGCATTTT
>TRBD1|TRBJ2-7|-|TRBV30
CAWRRPGQGEQYF
TGTGCCTGGAGGCGACCGGGACAGGGCGAGCAGTACTTC
>TRBD2|TRBJ2-3|-|TRBV4-3
CASSRRLAADTQYF
TGCGCCAGCAGCCGAAGACTAGCAGCAGATACGCAGTATTTT
>-|TRBJ2-3|-|TRBV19
CASSIPPRGGQYF
TGTGCCAGTAGTATCCCCCCCCGAGGTGGGCAGTATTTT
>-|TRBJ2-2|-|TRBV11-2
CASSRIAGETGELFF
TGTGCCAGCAGCCGTATAGCCGGGGAAACCGGGGAGCTGTTTTTT
>-|TRBJ1-4|-|TRBV15
CATSSGRSQEKLFF
TGTGCCACCAGCAGTGGTAGGTCGCAGGAAAAACTGTTTTTT
>TRBD1|TRBJ1-2|once|TRBV6-5
CASSPDRVSYGYTF
TGTGCCAGCAGCCCGGACAGGGTTAGCTATGGCTACACCTTC
>TRBD2|TRBJ2-1|-|TRBV27
CASSLASGGTMRQFF
TGTGCCAGCAGTTTAGCTAGCGGGGGAACAATGAGGCAGTTCTTC
>-|TRBJ2-2|-|TRBV16
CASSQWARVNTGELFF
TGTGCCAGCAGCCAATGGGCCCGGGTTAACACCGGGGAGCTGTTTTTT
>-|TRBJ1-1|-|TRBV25-1
CASSESAGVGTEAFF
TGTGCCAGCAGTGAATCAGCAGGAGTGGGCACTGAAGCTTTCTTT
>-|TRBJ1-4|-|TRBV9
CASSPLGGNDEKLFF
TGTGCCAGCAGCCCACTGGGAGGTAACGATGAAAAACTGTTTTTT
>-|TRBJ2-2|-|TRBV5-4
CASSLGAGARGGELFF
TGTGCCAGCAGCTTGGGTGCAGGGGCGAGAGGCGGGGAGCTGTTTTTT
>-|TRBJ1-5|-|TRBV7-2
CASSLQGDQPQHF
TGTGCCAGCAGCTTACAGGGAGATCAGCCCCAGCATTTT